This paragraph reports one T cell receptor (beta chain). The antigen is not known. This specimen includes other DNA sequences encoding the same CDR3. These data come from a study of CD8+ T cells in alopecia areata. Overall study findings and caveats: Higher clonality and more expanded CD8+ clones appeared in lesional than normal scalp. Tissue-resident alphabeta T cells belonging to normal skin likewise get sequenced within scalp specimens.

Extraction and reverse transcription of RNA yielded cDNA as the sequencing template. Profiled with immunoSEQ multiplex PCR; TCRdb holds only in-frame clones, not every one. The table records over 50,000 clones, about half of them present only once. The sample here was CD8+ T cells sorted from blood, taken at week 0. The clonotype comes from a human donor with alopecia areata.

This CDR3 is CASSWGTGELFF. The CDR3 DNA follows: TGTGCCAGCAGTTGGGGTACCGGGGAGCTGTTTTTT. The chain links TRBV27 to TRBJ2-2, with D unresolved. The CDR3 runs to 12 residues. Germline V gene lookup returns CDR1 MNHEY and CDR2 SMNVEV (reference sequence). With 4 bases removed from V and 5 bases from J, the gap between germline ends came to 5 bases.